Here is one T cell receptor (beta chain) with its context. Ages ranged from roughly 18 to 100 years, with residence in around 24 US areas. This entry belongs to a study of blood T cell repertoires in COVID-19. Study-wide background: COVID-19 samples, acute and convalescent, were from the United States, Italy and Spain.

TCRdb's copy holds only in-frame clones and misses some; the assay was immunoSEQ multiplex PCR. The table has roughly 310,000 clones, about nine tenths seen once. In germline, CDR1 is MNHEY, CDR2 SVGAGI. Trimming took 0 bases from V and 4 from J; bases not matched to a gene: 8. The length of the CDR3 is 16 residues. Sequences were obtained from PBMCs or T cells enriched from blood (not recorded which). The chain uses TRBV6-5 and TRBJ1-2; TRBD1 matches 7 bases. The sequence was obtained from a woman aged 40 to 50 who had recovered from COVID-19. This CDR3 is CASSYSEDRFFYGYTF. DNA for the CDR3: TGTGCCAGCAGTTACTCGGAGGACAGGTTTTTCTATGGCTACACCTTC.